The clone carrying this T cell receptor beta chain occurred many times. The antigen is not known. This specimen comes from a study of early T cells in non-severe SARS-CoV-2 infection. Overall study context: Bulk RNA from unsorted whole blood was sequenced; chains were unpaired. Study results and caveats: Anti-spike CD8 responses were favored in VDJdb matching, and private and CD4 specificities were missed.

Molecules of cDNA were individually given unique molecular identifiers that were attached to them. Each CDR3 protein is one row after TCRdb ran MiXCR on the 5' RACE reads. The sample contains about 35,000 distinct CDR3 sequences, less than 8.5% of which appear only once. Germline V gene data show CDR1 as DFQATT and CDR2 as SNEGSKA (reference sequence). The V gene lost 3 bases and the J gene lost 1 base, with 15 bases spanning the gap. This CDR3 region has 15 residues. The receptor was derived from an adult who was a healthcare worker with PCR-confirmed SARS-CoV-2 infection or an uninfected control (not recorded which). The specimen sequenced was whole blood. J is TRBJ1-1 and V is TRBV20-1, with a weak D call TRBD1 (6 bases). CDR3 coding DNA: TGCAGTGCTAGGGGGAGCACACAGGGGAACACTGAAGCTTTCTTT. The encoded protein is CSARGSTQGNTEAFF.